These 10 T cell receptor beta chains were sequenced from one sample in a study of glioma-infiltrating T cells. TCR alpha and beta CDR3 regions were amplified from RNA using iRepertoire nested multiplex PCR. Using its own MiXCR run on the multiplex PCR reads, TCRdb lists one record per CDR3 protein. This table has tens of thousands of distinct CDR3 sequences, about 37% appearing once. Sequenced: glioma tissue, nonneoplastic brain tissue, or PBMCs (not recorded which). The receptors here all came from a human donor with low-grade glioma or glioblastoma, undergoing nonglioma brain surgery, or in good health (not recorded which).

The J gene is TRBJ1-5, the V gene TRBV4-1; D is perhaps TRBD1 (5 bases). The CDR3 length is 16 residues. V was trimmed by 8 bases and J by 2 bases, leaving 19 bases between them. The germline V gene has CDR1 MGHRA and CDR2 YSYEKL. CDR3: CASDQDGGAGNQPQHF. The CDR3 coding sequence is TGCGCCAGCGACCAAGATGGCGGGGCGGGCAATCAGCCCCAGCATTTT.

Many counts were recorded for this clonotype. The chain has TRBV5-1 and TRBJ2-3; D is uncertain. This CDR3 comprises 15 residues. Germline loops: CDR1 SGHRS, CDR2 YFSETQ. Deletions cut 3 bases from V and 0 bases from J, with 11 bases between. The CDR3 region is CASSSGDVSTDTQYF. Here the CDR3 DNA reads TGCGCCAGCAGCTCGGGCGACGTAAGCACAGATACGCAGTATTTT.

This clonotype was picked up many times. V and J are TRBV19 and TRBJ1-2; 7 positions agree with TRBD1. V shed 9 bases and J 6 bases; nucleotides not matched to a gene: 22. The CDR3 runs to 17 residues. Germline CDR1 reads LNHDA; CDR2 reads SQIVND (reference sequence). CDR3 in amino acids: CASALGQGVYGENGYTF. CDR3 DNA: TGTGCCAGCGCCCTCGGGCAGGGGGTATACGGTGAGAATGGCTACACCTTC.

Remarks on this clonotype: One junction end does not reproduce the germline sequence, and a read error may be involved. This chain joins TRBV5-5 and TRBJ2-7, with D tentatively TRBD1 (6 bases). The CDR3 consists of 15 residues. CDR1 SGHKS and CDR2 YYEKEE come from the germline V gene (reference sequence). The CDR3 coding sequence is TGTGCCAGCAGCTTTCAGCCGGGACAAACCTACGAGCAGCACTTC. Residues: CASSFQPGQTYEQHF. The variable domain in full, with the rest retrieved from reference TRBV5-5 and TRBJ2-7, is DAGVTQSPTHLIKTRGQQVTLRCSPISGHKSVSWYQQVLGQGPQFIFQYYEKEERGRGNFPDRFSARQFPNYSSELNVNALLLGDSALYLCASSFQPGQTYEQHFGPGTRLTVT.

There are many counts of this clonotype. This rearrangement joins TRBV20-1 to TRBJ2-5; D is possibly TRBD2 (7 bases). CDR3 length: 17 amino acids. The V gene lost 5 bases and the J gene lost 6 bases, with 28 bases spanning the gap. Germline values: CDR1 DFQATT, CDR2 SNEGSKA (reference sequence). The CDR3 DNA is TGCAGTGCTGGAGGGGTCCTAGGTGGGGGGGCAAGTCAGACCCAGTACTTC. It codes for CSAGGVLGGGASQTQYF.

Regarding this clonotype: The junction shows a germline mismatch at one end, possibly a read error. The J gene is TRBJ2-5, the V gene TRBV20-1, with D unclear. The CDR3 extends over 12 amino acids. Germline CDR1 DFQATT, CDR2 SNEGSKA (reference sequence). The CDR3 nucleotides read TGCGGTGCCAGGAGAATCGGGGAGACCCAGTACTTC. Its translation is CGARRIGETQYF.

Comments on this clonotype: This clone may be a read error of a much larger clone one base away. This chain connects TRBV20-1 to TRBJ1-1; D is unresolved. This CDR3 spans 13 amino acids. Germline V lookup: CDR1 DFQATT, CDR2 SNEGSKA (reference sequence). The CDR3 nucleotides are TGCAGCGTTGAGCGGGGAGCCGGCACTGAAGCTTTATTT. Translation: CSVERGAGTEALF.

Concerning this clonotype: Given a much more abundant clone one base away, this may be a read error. The CDR3 bases are TGTGCCAGCAGCATAGCTCGGGGGACAGGGCATGGCTACATCTTC. Translation: CASSIARGTGHGYIF. The chain couples TRBV12-3 or TRBV12-4 to TRBJ1-2; 9 bases match TRBD1. CDR3 size: 15 residues.

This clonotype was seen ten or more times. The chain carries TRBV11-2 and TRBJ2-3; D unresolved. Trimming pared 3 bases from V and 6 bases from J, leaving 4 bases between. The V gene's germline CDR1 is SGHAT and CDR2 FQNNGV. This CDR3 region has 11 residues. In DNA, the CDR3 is TGTGCCAGCAGCTTCAGGGATACGCAGTATTTT. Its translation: CASSFRDTQYF.

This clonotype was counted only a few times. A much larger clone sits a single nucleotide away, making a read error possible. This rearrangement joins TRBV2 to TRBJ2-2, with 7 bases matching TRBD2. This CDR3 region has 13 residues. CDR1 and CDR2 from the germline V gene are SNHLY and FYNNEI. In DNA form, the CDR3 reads TGTGCCAGCAGTGGGGACTACACCGGGGAGCTGCTTTTT. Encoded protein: CASSGDYTGELLF. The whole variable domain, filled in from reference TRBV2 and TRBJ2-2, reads EPEVTQTPSHQVTQMGQEVILRCVPISNHLYFYWYRQILGQKVEFLVSFYNNEISEKSEIFDDQFSVERPDGSNFTLKIRSTKLEDSAMYFCASSGDYTGELLFGEGSRLTVL.